This T cell receptor (beta chain) was identified in a study of cytomegalovirus exposure and HLA in healthy donors. V lost 5 bases to trimming and J lost 2 bases; unmatched junction nucleotides: 12. The CDR3 totals 16 residues. CDR1 and CDR2 (germline): PRHDT, FYEKMQ (reference sequence). The PCR ran on 60 Vbeta and 13 Jbeta primers. TCRdb's copy holds only in-frame clones and misses some; the assay was immunoSEQ multiplex PCR. The repertoire consists of 130,000 to 150,000 clones, with 65% to 85% occurring once and the leading ten covering 3.5% to 5.5%. The sample holds a few counts of this clone. Antigen: not known. Study-level results: Researchers reported from a later analysis that most CMV-associated TCR beta chains appeared HLA-restricted. Later on, an analysis tied 15,000 or so TCR beta sequences to HLA alleles at 0.05 false discovery rate. Diagnosis of cytomegalovirus status made by the classifier reportedly showed high specificity and sensitivity.

This TCR was sampled from a woman aged 40-49 years in good health and CMV-seropositive. The J gene is TRBJ2-7, the V gene TRBV13; 7 nucleotides agree with TRBD2. What was sequenced was PBMCs. CDR3 amino acids: CASSRRAAGQTYEQYF. The CDR3, as DNA: TGTGCCAGCAGCAGAAGGGCAGCGGGGCAAACCTACGAGCAGTACTTC.